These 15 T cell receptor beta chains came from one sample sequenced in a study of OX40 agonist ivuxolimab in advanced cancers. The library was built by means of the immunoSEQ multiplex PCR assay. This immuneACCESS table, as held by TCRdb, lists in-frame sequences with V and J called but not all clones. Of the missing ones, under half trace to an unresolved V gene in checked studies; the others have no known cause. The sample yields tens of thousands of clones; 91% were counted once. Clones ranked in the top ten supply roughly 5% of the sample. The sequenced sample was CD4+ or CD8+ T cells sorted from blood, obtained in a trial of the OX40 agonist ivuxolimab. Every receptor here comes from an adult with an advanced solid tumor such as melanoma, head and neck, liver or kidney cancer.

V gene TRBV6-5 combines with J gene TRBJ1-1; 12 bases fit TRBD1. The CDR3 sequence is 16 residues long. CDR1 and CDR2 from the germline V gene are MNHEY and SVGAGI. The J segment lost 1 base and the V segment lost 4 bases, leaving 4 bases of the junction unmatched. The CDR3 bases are TGTGCCAGCAGTTTCGGGACAGGGGGCACGAACACTGAAGCTTTCTTT. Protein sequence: CASSFGTGGTNTEAFF.

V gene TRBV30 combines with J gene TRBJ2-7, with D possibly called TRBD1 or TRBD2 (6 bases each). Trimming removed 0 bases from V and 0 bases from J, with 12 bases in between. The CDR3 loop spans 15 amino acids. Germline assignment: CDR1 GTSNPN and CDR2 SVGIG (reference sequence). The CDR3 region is CAWSVGGGNSYEQYF. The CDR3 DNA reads TGTGCCTGGAGTGTGGGGGGCGGAAACTCCTACGAGCAGTACTTC.

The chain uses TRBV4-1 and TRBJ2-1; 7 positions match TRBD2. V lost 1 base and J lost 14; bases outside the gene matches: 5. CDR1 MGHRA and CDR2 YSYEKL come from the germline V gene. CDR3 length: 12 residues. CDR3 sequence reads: CASSQAPTSKFF. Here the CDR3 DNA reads TGCGCCAGCAGCCAAGCACCGACTAGCAAGTTCTTC.

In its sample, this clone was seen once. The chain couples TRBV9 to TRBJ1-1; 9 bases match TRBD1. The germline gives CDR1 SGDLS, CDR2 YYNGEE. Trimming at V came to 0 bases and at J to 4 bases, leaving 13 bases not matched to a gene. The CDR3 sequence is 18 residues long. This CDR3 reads CASSVERDRAAGGTEAFF. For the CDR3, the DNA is TGTGCCAGCAGCGTAGAACGGGACAGGGCGGCGGGGGGCACTGAAGCTTTCTTT.

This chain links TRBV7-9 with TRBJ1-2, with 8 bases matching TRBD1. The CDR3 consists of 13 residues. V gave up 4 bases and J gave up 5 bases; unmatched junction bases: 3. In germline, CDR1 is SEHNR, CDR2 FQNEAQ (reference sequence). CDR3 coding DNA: TGTGCCAGCAGCTGGGGACAGGTTTATGGCTACACCTTC. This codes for CASSWGQVYGYTF.

Here the CDR3 reads CASSLGQGSYEQYF. The CDR3 DNA follows: TGTGCCAGCAGCTTGGGACAGGGGTCCTACGAGCAGTACTTC. V and J are TRBV5-6 and TRBJ2-7, with TRBD1 matching 8 bases. Trimming removed 0 bases from V and 1 base from J; junction bases left unmatched: 0. The CDR3 length is 14 residues. The germline CDR1 and CDR2 sequences are SGHDT and YYEEEE.

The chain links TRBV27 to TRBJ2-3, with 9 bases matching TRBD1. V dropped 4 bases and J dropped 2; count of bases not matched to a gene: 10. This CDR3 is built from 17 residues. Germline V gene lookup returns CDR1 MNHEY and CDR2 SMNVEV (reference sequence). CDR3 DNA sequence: TGTGCCAGCAGTTCCCGAGGGACAGGGATGCCCACAGATACGCAGTATTTT. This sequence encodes CASSSRGTGMPTDTQYF.

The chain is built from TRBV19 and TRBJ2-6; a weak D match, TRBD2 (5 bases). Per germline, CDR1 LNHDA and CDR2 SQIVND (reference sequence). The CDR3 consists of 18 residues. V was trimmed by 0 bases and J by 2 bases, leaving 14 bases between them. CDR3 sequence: CASSIDPLHGTGANVLTF. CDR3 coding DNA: TGTGCCAGTAGTATAGACCCTCTCCACGGGACTGGGGCCAACGTCCTGACTTTC.

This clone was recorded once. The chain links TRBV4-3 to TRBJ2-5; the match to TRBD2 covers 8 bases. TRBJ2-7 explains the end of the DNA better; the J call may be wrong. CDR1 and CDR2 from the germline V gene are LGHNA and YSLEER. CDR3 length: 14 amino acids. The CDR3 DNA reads TGCGCCAGCAGCCAAGCGGCGGGGGGCTACGAGCAGTACTTC. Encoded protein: CASSQAAGGYEQYF.

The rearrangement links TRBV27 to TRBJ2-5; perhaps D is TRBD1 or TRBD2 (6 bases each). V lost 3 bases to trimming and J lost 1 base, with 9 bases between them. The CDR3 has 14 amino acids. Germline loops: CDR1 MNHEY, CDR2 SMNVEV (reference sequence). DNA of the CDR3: TGTGCCAGCAGTTTCAGGGGAGGCCAAGAGACCCAGTACTTC. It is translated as CASSFRGGQETQYF.

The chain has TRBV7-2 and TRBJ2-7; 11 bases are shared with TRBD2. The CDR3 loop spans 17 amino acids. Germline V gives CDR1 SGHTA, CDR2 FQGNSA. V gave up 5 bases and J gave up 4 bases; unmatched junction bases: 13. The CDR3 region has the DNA TGTGCCAGCAGCCACCCACCGGGACTAGCGGTCCGATACGAGCAGTACTTC. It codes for CASSHPPGLAVRYEQYF.

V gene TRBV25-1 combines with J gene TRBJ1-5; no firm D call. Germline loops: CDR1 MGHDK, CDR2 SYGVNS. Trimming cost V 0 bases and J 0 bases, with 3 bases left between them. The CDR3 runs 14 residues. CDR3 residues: CASSEYSSNQPQHF. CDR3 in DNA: TGTGCCAGCAGTGAATACAGTAGCAATCAGCCCCAGCATTTT.

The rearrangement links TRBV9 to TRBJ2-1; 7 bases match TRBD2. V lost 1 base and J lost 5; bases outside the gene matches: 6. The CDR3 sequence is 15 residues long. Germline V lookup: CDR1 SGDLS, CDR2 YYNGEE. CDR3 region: CASSVWAGVNNEQFF. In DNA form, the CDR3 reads TGTGCCAGCAGCGTATGGGCGGGGGTCAACAATGAGCAGTTCTTC.

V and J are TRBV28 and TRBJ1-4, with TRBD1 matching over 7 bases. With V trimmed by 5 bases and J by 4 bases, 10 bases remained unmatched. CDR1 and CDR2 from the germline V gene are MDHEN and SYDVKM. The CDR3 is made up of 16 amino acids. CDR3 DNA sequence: TGTGCCAGCAGTCCCCATGGACAGGCCTATAATGAAAAACTGTTTTTT. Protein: CASSPHGQAYNEKLFF. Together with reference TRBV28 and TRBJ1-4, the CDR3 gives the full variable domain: DVKVTQSSRYLVKRTGEKVFLECVQDMDHENMFWYRQDPGLGLRLIYFSYDVKMKEKGDIPEGYSVSREKKERFSLILESASTNQTSMYLCASSPHGQAYNEKLFFGSGTQLSVL.

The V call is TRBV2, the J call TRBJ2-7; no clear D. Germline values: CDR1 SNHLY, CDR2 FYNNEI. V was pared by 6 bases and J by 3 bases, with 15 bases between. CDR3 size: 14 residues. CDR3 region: CASRLSEILYEQYV. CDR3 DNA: TGTGCCAGCAGGCTGTCGGAAATCCTCTACGAGCAGTACGTC.